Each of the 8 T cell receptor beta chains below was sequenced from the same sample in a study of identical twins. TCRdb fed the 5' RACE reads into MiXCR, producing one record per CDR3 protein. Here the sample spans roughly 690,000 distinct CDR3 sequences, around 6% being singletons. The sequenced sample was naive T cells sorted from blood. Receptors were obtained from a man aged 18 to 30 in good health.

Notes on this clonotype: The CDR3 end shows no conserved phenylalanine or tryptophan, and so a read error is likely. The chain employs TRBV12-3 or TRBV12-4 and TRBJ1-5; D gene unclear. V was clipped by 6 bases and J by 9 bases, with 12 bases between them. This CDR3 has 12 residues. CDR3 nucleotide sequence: TGTGCCAGCAGACCGGGAACTGGGCCCCAGCATTGT. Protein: CASRPGTGPQHC.

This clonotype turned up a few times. The CDR3 reads CASTVSAGYNEQFF. The CDR3 DNA reads TGTGCCAGCACAGTTTCAGCGGGATACAATGAGCAGTTCTTC. The chain joins TRBV12-3 or TRBV12-4 to TRBJ2-1, with 7 bases that match TRBD2. V dropped 7 bases and J dropped 4; count of bases not matched to a gene: 7. The CDR3 consists of 14 residues.

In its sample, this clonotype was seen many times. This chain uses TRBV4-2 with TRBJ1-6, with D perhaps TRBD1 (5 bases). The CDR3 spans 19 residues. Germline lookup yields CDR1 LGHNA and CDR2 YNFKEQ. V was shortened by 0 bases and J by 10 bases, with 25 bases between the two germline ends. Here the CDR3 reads CASSQDFRETPRGRSPLHF. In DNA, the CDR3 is TGTGCCAGCAGCCAAGATTTCAGGGAAACGCCGCGGGGACGCTCACCCCTCCACTTT.

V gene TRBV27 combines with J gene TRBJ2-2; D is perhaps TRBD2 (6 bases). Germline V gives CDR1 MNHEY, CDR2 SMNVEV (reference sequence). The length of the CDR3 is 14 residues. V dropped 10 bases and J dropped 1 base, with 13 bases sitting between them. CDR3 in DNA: TGTGCCACCCGGCGGGAAGTGAACACCGGGGAGCTGTTTTTT. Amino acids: CATRREVNTGELFF.

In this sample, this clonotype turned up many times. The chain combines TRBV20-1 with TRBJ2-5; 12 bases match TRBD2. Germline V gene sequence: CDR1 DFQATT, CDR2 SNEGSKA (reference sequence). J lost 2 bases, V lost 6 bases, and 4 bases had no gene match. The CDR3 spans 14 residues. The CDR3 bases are TGCAGTGCAGGACTAGCGGGAACTCAAGAGACCCAGTACTTC. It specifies CSAGLAGTQETQYF.

CDR3: CASSFLTSAKETQYF. The DNA for the CDR3 is TGTGCCAGCAGTTTTTTGACTAGCGCTAAGGAGACCCAGTACTTC. The rearrangement uses TRBV12-3 or TRBV12-4 and TRBJ2-5, with 8 bases lining up with TRBD2. The trim removed 3 bases at V and 5 bases at J, leaving 8 bases unmatched. This CDR3 region has 15 residues.

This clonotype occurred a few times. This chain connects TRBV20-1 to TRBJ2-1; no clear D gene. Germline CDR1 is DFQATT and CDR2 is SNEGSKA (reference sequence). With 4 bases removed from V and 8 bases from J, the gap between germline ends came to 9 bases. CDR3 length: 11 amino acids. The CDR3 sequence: CSATIGDEQFF. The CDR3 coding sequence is TGCAGTGCTACTATAGGAGATGAGCAGTTCTTC.

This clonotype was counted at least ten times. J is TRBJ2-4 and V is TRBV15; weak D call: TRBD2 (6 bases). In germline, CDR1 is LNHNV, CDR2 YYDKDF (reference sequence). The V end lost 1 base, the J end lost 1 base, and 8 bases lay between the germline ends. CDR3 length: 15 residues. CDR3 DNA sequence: TGTGCCACCAGCAGAGGGGGGGTGGCCAAAAACATTCAGTACTTC. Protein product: CATSRGGVAKNIQYF.